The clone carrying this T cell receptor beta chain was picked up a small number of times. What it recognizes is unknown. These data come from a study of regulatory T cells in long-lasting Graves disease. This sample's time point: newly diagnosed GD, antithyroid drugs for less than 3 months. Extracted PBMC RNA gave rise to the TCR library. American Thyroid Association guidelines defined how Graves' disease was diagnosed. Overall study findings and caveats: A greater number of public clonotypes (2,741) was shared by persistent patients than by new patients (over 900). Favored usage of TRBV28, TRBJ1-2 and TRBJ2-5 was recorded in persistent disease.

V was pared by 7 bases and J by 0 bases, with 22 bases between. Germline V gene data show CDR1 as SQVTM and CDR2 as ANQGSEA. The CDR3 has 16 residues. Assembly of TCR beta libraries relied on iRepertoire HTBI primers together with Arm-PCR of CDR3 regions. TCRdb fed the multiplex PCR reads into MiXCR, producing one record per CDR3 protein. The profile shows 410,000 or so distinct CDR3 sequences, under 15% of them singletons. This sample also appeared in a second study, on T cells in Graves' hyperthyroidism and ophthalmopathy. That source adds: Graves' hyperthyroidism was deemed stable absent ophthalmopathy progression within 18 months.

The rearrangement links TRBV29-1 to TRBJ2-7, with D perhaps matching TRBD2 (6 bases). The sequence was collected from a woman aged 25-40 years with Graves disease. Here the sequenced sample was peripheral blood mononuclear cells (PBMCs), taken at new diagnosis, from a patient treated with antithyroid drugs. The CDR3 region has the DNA TGCAGCGCCAACGGGGGTGGACTTTCGAGCTCCTACGAGCAGTACTTC. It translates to CSANGGGLSSSYEQYF.